This T cell receptor beta chain came from a study of T cells in localized non-small cell lung cancer. The repertoire was sequenced with immunoSEQ multiplex PCR; TCRdb's copy has only in-frame clones and lacks some. The sample carries about 11,000 clones, less than 60% recorded once. Germline V gene sequence: CDR1 MNHGY, CDR2 SAAAGT. The CDR3 has 15 residues. V was clipped by 5 bases and J by 0 bases, with 14 bases between them. The chain recombines TRBV6-8 with TRBJ2-7; D remains ambiguous. This TCR was sampled from a woman between 35 and 75 years old with stage II squamous cell lung carcinoma. Sequenced here: lymph node tissue, sampled before any cancer treatment. CDR3: CASSVSSRASYEQYF. The CDR3 DNA is TGTGCCAGCAGTGTCAGTTCGCGAGCCTCCTACGAGCAGTACTTC.